This TCR beta chain was identified in a study of response to subunit inactivated influenza vaccine. Regarding the study as a whole: Each seasonal flu vaccination may recruit only limited new T cells, authors suggested.

With regard to this clonotype: Its antigen is undetermined.

TCRdb passed the RT-PCR reads through MiXCR, listing each CDR3 protein once. Among fewer than 700,000 distinct CDR3 sequences listed, 10% to 15% were seen once. The germline V and J ends were trimmed by 5 bases and 3 bases, with 17 bases remaining between them. This CDR3 region has 15 residues. The germline CDR1 and CDR2 sequences are SGHAT and FQDESV (reference sequence). The clonotype originates from a man over 45 who received an inactivated influenza vaccine. This specimen was PBMCs from blood, taken roughly 48 days after vaccination. The chain employs TRBV11-1 and TRBJ2-7, with D perhaps matching TRBD2 (5 bases). CDR3 DNA: TGTGCCAGCAGCCTAGACGGTGGAGGATTCTACGAGCAGTACTTC. This codes for CASSLDGGGFYEQYF.